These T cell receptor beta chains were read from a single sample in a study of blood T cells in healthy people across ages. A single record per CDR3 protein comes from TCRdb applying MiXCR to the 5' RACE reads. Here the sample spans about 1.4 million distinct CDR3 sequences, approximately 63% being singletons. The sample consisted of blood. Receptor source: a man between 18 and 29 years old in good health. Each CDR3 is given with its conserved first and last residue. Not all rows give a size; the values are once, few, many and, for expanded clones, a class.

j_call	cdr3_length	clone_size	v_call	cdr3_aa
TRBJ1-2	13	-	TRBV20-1	CSAPSTGVYGYTF
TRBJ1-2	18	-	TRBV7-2	CASSRNANQGRTNYGYTF
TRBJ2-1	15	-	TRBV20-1	CSARDVSGGWGEQFF
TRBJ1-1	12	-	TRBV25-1	CASSDIGSETFF
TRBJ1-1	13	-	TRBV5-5	CASSVGEGTEAFF
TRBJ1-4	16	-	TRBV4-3	CASSQDPHSVDEKLFF
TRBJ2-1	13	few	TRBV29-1	CSVGSRLGYEQFF
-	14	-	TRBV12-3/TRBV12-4	CASSFSASTVTQYF
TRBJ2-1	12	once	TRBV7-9	CASSYGSYERFF
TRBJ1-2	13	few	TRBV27	CASKNPGLGGYTF
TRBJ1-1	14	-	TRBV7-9	CASSLWQLNTEAFF
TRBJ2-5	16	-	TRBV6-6	CASSYSIGGQKETQYF
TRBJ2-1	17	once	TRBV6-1	CASRDFDRDRSYNEQFF
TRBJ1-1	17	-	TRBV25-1	CASSELATGLRNTEAFF
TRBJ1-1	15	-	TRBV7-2	CASSLGSGVATEAFF
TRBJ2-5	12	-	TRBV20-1	CSAEGDRETQYF
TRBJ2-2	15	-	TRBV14	CASSQGGGPRGELFF
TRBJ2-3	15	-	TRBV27	CASSAGTTNTETQYF
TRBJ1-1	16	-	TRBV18	CASSPRTGLMNTEAFF
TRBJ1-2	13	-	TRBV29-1	CSALTGDNYGYTF
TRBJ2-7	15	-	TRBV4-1	CASSQEDRGLYEQYF
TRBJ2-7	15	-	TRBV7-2	CASSLEREVHYEQYF
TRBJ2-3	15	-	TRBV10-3	CAISNSGLAHNEQYF
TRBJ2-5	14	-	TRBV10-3	CAISDRTGQETQYF
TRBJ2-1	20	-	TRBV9	CASSIPLDPYEGELTGEQFF
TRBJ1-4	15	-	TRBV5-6	CASSYFTGGNEKLFF
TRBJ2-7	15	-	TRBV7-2	CASSPGAGGNYEQYF
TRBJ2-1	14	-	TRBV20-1	CSARDSLDHNEQFF